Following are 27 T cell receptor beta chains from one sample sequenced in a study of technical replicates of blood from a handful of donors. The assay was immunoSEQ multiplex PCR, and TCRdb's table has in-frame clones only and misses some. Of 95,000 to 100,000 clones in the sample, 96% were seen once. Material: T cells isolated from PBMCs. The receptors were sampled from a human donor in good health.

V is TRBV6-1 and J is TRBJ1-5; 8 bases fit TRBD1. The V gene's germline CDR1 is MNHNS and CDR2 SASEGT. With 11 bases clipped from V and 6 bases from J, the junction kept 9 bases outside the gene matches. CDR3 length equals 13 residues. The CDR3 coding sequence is TGTGCCGGACGACAGGGGAGAAGTCAGCCCCAGCATTTT. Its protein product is CAGRQGRSQPQHF.

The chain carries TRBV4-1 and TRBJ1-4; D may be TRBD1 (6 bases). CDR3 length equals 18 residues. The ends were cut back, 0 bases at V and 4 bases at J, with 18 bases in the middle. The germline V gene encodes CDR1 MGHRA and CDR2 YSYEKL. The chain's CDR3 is CASSQDRGPTLINEKLFF. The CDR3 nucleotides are TGCGCCAGCAGCCAAGACAGGGGACCGACCCTCATTAATGAAAAACTGTTTTTT.

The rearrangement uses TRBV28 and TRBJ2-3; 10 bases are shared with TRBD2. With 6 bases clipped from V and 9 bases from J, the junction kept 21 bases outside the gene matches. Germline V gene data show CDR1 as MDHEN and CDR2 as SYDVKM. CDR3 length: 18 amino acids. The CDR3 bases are TGTGCCAGCAGCAACCCCACTACTATTGCTAGCGGGAGAGCGACGCAGTATTTT. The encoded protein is CASSNPTTIASGRATQYF.

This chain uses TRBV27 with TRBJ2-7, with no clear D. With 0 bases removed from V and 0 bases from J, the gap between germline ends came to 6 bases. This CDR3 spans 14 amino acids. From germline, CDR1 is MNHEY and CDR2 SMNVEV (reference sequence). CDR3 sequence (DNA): TGTGCCAGCAGTTTATCACGAGACTCCTACGAGCAGTACTTC. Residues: CASSLSRDSYEQYF.

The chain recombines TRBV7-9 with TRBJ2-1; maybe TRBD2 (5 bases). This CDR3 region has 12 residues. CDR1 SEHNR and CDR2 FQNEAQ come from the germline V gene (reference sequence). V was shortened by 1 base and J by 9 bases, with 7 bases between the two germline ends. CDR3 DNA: TGTGCCAGCAGCTTAGTGACTACTGAGCAGTTCTTC. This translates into CASSLVTTEQFF.

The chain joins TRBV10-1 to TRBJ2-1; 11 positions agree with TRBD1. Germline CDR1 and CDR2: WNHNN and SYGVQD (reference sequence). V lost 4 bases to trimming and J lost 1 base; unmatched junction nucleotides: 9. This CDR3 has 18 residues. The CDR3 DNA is TGCGCCAGCAGTGTAGGACAGGGGGCCTATAGATCCTACAATGAGCAGTTCTTC. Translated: CASSVGQGAYRSYNEQFF.

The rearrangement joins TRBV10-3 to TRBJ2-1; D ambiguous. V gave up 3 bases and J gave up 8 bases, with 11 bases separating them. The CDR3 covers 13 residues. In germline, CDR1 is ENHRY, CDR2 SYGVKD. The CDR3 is CAISDIYRDEQFF. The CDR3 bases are TGTGCCATCAGTGATATCTACCGAGATGAGCAGTTCTTC.

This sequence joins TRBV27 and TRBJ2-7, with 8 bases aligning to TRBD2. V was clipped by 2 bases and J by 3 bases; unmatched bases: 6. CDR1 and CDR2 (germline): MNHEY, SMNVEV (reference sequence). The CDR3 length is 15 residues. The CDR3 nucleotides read TGTGCCAGCAGTTTACGGGGGGGACCTAACTACGAGCAGTACTTC. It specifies CASSLRGGPNYEQYF.

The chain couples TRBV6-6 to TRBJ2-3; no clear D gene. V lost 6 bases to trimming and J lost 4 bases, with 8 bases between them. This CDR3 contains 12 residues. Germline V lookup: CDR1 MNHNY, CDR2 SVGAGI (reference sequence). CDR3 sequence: CASSLTADTQYF. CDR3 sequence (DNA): TGTGCCAGCAGCCTAACGGCAGATACGCAGTATTTT.

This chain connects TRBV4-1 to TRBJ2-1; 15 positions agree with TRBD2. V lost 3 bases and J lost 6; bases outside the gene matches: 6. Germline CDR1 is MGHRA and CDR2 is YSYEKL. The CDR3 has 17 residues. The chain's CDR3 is CASSHGTSGRKTNEQFF. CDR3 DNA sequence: TGCGCCAGCAGCCACGGGACTAGCGGGAGGAAAACCAATGAGCAGTTCTTC.

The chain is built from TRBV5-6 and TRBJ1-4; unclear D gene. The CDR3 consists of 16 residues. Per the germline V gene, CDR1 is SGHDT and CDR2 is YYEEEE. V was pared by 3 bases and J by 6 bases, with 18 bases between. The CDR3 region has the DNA TGTGCCAGCAGCTCGAGATGGGCCTCGTTACATGAAAAACTGTTTTTT. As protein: CASSSRWASLHEKLFF.

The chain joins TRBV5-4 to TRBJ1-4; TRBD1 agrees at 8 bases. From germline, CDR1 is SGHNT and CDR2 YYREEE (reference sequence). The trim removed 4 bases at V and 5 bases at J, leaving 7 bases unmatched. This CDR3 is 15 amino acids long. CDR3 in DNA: TGTGCCAGCAGCCCGGGACAGGCGGTGAATGAAAAACTGTTTTTT. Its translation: CASSPGQAVNEKLFF. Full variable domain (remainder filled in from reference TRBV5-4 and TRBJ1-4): ETGVTQSPTHLIKTRGQQVTLRCSSQSGHNTVSWYQQALGQGPQFIFQYYREEENGRGNFPPRFSGLQFPNYSSELNVNALELDDSALYLCASSPGQAVNEKLFFGSGTQLSVL.

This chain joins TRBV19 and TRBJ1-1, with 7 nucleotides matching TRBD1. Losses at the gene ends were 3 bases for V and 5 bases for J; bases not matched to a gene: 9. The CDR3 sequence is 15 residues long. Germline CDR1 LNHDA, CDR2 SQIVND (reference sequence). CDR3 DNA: TGTGCCAGTAGTATTGAACAGGGGAGGTGGACTGAAGCTTTCTTT. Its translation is CASSIEQGRWTEAFF.

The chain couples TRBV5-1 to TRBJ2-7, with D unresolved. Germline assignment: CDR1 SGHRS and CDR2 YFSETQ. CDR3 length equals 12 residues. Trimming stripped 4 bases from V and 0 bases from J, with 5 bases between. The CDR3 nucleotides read TGCGCCAGCAGCCAGGACTCCTACGAGCAGTACTTC. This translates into CASSQDSYEQYF.

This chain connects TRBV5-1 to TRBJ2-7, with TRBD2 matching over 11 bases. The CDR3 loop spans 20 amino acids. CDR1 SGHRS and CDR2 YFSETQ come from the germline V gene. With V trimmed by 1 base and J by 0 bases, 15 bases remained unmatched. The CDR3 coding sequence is TGCGCCAGCAGCTTGAAATCCACGTCGACTAGCGGGATCGTCTCCTACGAGCAGTACTTC. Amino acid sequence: CASSLKSTSTSGIVSYEQYF.

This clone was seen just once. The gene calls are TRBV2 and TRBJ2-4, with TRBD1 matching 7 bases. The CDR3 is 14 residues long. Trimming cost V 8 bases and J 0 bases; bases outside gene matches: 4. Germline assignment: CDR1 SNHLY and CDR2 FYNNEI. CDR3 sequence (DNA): TGTGCCAGCCGGGACAGCTTAGCCAAAAACATTCAGTACTTC. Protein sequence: CASRDSLAKNIQYF.

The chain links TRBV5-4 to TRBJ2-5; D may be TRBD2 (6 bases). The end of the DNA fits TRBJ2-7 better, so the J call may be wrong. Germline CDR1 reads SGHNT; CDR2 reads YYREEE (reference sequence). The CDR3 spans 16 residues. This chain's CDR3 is CASSAGLVVGIYEQYF. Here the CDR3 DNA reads TGTGCCAGCAGCGCGGGATTAGTGGTGGGAATTTACGAGCAGTACTTC.

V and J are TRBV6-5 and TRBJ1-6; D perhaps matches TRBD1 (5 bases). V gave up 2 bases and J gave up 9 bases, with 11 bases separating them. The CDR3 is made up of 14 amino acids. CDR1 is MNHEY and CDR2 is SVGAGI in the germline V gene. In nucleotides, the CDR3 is TGTGCCAGCAGTTACGCCGCCGGGGGTTCACCCCTCCACTTT. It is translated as CASSYAAGGSPLHF.

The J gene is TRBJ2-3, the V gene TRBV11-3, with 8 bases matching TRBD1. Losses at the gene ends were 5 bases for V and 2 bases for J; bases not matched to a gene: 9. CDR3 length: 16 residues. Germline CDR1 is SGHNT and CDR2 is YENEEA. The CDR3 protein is CASSNDRGLNTDTQYF. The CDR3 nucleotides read TGTGCCAGCAGCAACGACAGGGGCTTAAACACAGATACGCAGTATTTT.

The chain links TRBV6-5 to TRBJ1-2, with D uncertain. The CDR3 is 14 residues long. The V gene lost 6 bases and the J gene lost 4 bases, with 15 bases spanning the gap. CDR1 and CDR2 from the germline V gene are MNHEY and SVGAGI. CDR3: CASRTSYLSYGYTF. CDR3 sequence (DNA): TGTGCCAGCAGGACAAGCTATTTGAGCTATGGCTACACCTTC.

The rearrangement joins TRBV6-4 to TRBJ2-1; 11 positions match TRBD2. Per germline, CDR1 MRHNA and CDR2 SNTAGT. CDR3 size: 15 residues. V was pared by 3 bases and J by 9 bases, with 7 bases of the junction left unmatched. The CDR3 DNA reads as TGTGCCAGCAGTGAAATGTCTAGCGGGGGGCGTGAGCAGTTCTTC. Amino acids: CASSEMSSGGREQFF.

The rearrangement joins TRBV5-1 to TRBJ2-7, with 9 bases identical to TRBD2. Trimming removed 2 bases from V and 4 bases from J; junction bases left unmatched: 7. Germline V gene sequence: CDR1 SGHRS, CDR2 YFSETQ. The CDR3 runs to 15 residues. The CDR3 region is CASSFLAGAQYEQYF. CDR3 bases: TGCGCCAGCAGCTTTTTAGCGGGAGCTCAGTACGAGCAGTACTTC.

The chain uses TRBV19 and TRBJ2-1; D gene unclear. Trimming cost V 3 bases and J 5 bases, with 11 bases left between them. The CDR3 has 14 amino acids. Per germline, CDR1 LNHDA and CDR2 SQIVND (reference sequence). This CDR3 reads CASSIQVSHNEQFF. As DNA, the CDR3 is TGTGCCAGTAGTATCCAGGTTAGTCACAATGAGCAGTTCTTC.

CDR3 in DNA: TGTGCCATCAGCACTAGGGACTATGGCTACACCTTC. This gives the protein CAISTRDYGYTF. The chain employs TRBV10-3 and TRBJ1-2; no clear D. The CDR3 totals 12 residues. V lost 6 bases to trimming and J lost 3 bases, with 8 bases between them. Per the germline V gene, CDR1 is ENHRY and CDR2 is SYGVKD.

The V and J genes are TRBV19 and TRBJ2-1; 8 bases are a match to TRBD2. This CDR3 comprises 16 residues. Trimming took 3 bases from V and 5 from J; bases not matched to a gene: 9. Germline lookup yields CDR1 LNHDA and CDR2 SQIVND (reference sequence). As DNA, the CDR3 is TGTGCCAGTAGTATTCGCCTAGCGGGTGCGCACAATGAGCAGTTCTTC. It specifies CASSIRLAGAHNEQFF.

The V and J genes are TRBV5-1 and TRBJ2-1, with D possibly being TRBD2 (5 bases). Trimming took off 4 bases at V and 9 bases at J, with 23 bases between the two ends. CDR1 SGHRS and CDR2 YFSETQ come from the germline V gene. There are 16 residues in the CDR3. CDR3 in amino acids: CASSPPGGGPWGEQFF. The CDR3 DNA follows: TGCGCCAGCAGCCCCCCCGGCGGAGGACCTTGGGGTGAGCAGTTCTTC. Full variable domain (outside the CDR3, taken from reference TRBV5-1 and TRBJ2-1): KAGVTQTPRYLIKTRGQQVTLSCSPISGHRSVSWYQQTPGQGLQFLFEYFSETQRNKGNFPGRFSGRQFSNSRSEMNVSTLELGDSALYLCASSPPGGGPWGEQFFGPGTRLTVL.

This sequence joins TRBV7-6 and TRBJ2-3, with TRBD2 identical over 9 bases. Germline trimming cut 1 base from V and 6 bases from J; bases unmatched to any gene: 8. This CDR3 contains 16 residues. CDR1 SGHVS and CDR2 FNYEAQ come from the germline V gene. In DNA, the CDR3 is TGTGCCAGCAGCTTAGTTGCTAGCGGGGTCCGGGATACGCAGTATTTT. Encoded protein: CASSLVASGVRDTQYF.